The present TCR beta chain was sequenced within a study of control samples from healthy donors and cancer patients (dated by TCRdb to about 2020). About this clone itself: The antigen it recognizes is unknown. No base-level quality is on record; no much larger clone is a single base apart.

V loses 0 bases, J loses 2 bases, and the germline ends lie 16 bases apart. For CDR1 and CDR2, the germline V gene lists SGHRS and YFSETQ. The CDR3, cysteine through phenylalanine, is 17 amino acids long. Only the CDR3 portion is preserved as DNA: 51 bases, with reading frame beginning at the first base. Library preparation employed the immunoSEQ multiplex PCR assay. TCRdb retrieved this table from immuneACCESS and kept in-frame rearrangements only. Not all clones are present; in checked studies, unresolved V genes account for under half, and no reason is known for the remainder. Across this sample there are about 150,000 clones, with roughly 90% seen only once. The ten largest clones add up to roughly 5% of the sample.

Sequencing was done on a sample of blood. Rearrangement joined TRBV5-1 to TRBJ2-3, with a tentative D call of TRBD1 or TRBD2, each matching 6 bases. This clonotype was sampled from a man under 40 in good health. The CDR3 amino acid sequence is: CASSLVTGGGATDTQYF. The base sequence is TGCGCCAGCAGCTTGGTGACAGGTGGCGGGGCCACAGATACGCAGTATTTT.